Listed here are 21 T cell receptor beta chains from one sample, sequenced in a study of shared clonotypes between healthy human individuals. Libraries were prepared by immunoSEQ multiplex PCR; TCRdb keeps only in-frame clonotypes and omits some of them. Altogether around 940,000 clones are present, about three quarters being singletons, with the ten largest covering about 1.5%. The material sequenced was memory CD4+ T cells sorted from blood. As to subset: CD45RA-negative fraction. These receptors originate from a man between 18 and 29 years old in good health.

This clone was detected only once. The chain links TRBV30 to TRBJ1-2; possible D gene TRBD1, 5 bases. Trimming cost V 0 bases and J 5 bases, with 10 bases left between them. Germline loops: CDR1 GTSNPN, CDR2 SVGIG (reference sequence). The CDR3 is made up of 13 amino acids. The CDR3, as DNA: TGTGCCTGGAGTGTGTCTGGGACTTATGGCTACACCTTC. As protein: CAWSVSGTYGYTF.

This clone came up a few times. This chain uses TRBV5-1 with TRBJ2-2; 12 bases align to TRBD2. The CDR3 totals 15 residues. V trimming: 6 bases; J trimming: 2 bases; junction bases outside the gene matches: 2. Germline V CDR1 and CDR2: SGHRS, YFSETQ. The CDR3 DNA sequence: TGCGCCAGCAACGGACTAGCGGGAAACACCGGGGAGCTGTTTTTT. Translated: CASNGLAGNTGELFF. Filled out from reference TRBV5-1 and TRBJ2-2, the complete variable domain reads KAGVTQTPRYLIKTRGQQVTLSCSPISGHRSVSWYQQTPGQGLQFLFEYFSETQRNKGNFPGRFSGRQFSNSRSEMNVSTLELGDSALYLCASNGLAGNTGELFFGEGSRLTVL.

The chain has TRBV19 and TRBJ1-2; D is undetermined. V was clipped by 3 bases and J by 2 bases, with 13 bases between them. The CDR3 consists of 15 residues. Germline lookup yields CDR1 LNHDA and CDR2 SQIVND (reference sequence). The CDR3 sequence is CASSMVWATNYGYTF. The CDR3 DNA sequence: TGTGCCAGTAGTATGGTGTGGGCTACGAACTATGGCTACACCTTC.

The rearrangement joins TRBV7-2 to TRBJ1-1; 7 nucleotides agree with TRBD1. J was trimmed by 5 bases and V by 3 bases; bases with no gene match: 6. Germline CDR1 SGHTA, CDR2 FQGNSA. The CDR3 runs 14 residues. CDR3 in amino acids: CASSFQGGGTEAFF. Here the CDR3 DNA reads TGTGCCAGCAGCTTCCAGGGGGGTGGGACTGAAGCTTTCTTT.

The chain links TRBV15 to TRBJ2-5; D is perhaps TRBD1 or TRBD2 (5 bases each). The V gene's germline CDR1 is LNHNV and CDR2 YYDKDF (reference sequence). V lost 1 base and J lost 5, with 14 bases in between. The CDR3 extends over 15 amino acids. CDR3 bases: TGTGCCACCAGCAGAGTGCCGGGACCTTCCGAGACCCAGTACTTC. Protein sequence: CATSRVPGPSETQYF.

J is TRBJ2-3 and V is TRBV7-2, with 8 bases matching TRBD2. The CDR3 is 16 amino acids. Looked up from germline, CDR1 is SGHTA and CDR2 is FQGNSA. The V segment lost 5 bases and the J segment 1 base; nucleotides outside the gene matches: 8. The CDR3, as DNA: TGTGCCAGCAGCAAAACCAGCGGGAGTGGCACAGATACGCAGTATTTT. Amino acids: CASSKTSGSGTDTQYF.

This clone was counted between two and nine times. J is TRBJ2-7 and V is TRBV6-5; perhaps D is TRBD1 or TRBD2 (5 bases each). The germline gives CDR1 MNHEY, CDR2 SVGAGI. The CDR3 has 13 amino acids. The ends were cut back, 7 bases at V and 4 bases at J, with 14 bases in the middle. CDR3 nucleotide sequence: TGTGCCAGCACCATTCGCAGGGAGTACGAGCAGTACTTC. It is translated as CASTIRREYEQYF.

The rearrangement links TRBV5-4 to TRBJ1-6; no reliable D call. V lost 0 bases to trimming and J lost 8 bases, with 12 bases between them. CDR3 length: 15 amino acids. Germline V gives CDR1 SGHNT, CDR2 YYREEE (reference sequence). The DNA for the CDR3 is TGTGCCAGCAGCTTGGGCGGCCCCGGGGATTCACCCCTCCACTTT. Protein product: CASSLGGPGDSPLHF. The full variable domain, its missing parts supplied by reference TRBV5-4 and TRBJ1-6, is ETGVTQSPTHLIKTRGQQVTLRCSSQSGHNTVSWYQQALGQGPQFIFQYYREEENGRGNFPPRFSGLQFPNYSSELNVNALELDDSALYLCASSLGGPGDSPLHFGNGTRLTVT.

In its sample, this clone was seen many times. The rearrangement links TRBV29-1 to TRBJ1-1, with D perhaps TRBD1 (5 bases). The CDR3 is made up of 14 amino acids. V lost 8 bases, J lost 1 base, and 17 bases lay in between. Germline CDR1 SQVTM, CDR2 ANQGSEA. This CDR3 is CSSEREGQNTEAFF. The CDR3 DNA is TGCAGCTCAGAACGGGAGGGGCAGAACACTGAAGCTTTCTTT.

V usage is TRBV10-3 and J usage is TRBJ2-3; possible D gene TRBD1, 5 bases. Per germline, CDR1 ENHRY and CDR2 SYGVKD. The CDR3 is 15 residues long. V lost 2 bases and J lost 4, with 13 bases in between. The CDR3 bases are TGTGCCATCAGTGAGCGGGCGGACACAGCAGATACGCAGTATTTT. Translating gives CAISERADTADTQYF.

Points on this clone: Other nucleotide sequences from this sample produce the same CDR3. The rearrangement uses TRBV18 and TRBJ1-1, with a tentative D call TRBD1 (5 bases). CDR3 length: 14 residues. Deletions cut 0 bases from V and 4 bases from J, with 9 bases between. Germline V gene data show CDR1 as KGHSH and CDR2 as LQKENI. CDR3 nucleotides: TGTGCCAGCTCACCACCGTCCAGGGCCACTGAAGCTTTCTTT. This sequence encodes CASSPPSRATEAFF.

This chain links TRBV29-1 with TRBJ1-2, with D unresolved. CDR3 size: 15 residues. Between the trimmed V and J ends, which lost 1 base and 0 bases, there was a span of 12 bases. CDR1 and CDR2 from the germline V gene are SQVTM and ANQGSEA. CDR3 bases: TGCAGCGTTGAAGGTCTTAGGGAGACTAACTATGGCTACACCTTC. It codes for CSVEGLRETNYGYTF.

V gene TRBV6-1 combines with J gene TRBJ2-3, with TRBD1 identical over 9 bases. The length of the CDR3 is 14 residues. V was pared by 7 bases and J by 6 bases, with 8 bases of the junction left unmatched. CDR1 is MNHNS and CDR2 is SASEGT in the germline V gene. CDR3 residues: CASKKGQGFDTQYF. CDR3 coding DNA: TGTGCCAGCAAGAAGGGACAGGGCTTTGATACGCAGTATTTT.

V is TRBV7-2 and J is TRBJ1-2; 8 bases align to TRBD1. The CDR3 length is 15 residues. CDR1 SGHTA and CDR2 FQGNSA come from the germline V gene. Trimming cost V 5 bases and J 3 bases; bases outside gene matches: 8. The CDR3 region has the DNA TGTGCCAGCAGCCGAGCCAGGGGGCGTGACTATGGCTACACCTTC. The encoded protein is CASSRARGRDYGYTF.

Concerning this clone itself: The same CDR3 arises from other DNA sequences in this sample as well. The chain employs TRBV18 and TRBJ2-2; D remains unclear. The CDR3 covers 13 residues. Trimming took off 3 bases at V and 5 bases at J, with 7 bases between the two ends. Germline V CDR1 and CDR2: KGHSH, LQKENI. The chain's CDR3 is CASSPPVTGELFF. CDR3 DNA: TGTGCCAGCTCACCCCCGGTGACCGGGGAGCTGTTTTTT.

This clone was observed a few times. V and J are TRBV19 and TRBJ1-2; D uncertain. V lost 0 bases and J 8 bases, leaving 4 bases between the germline ends. The germline V gene encodes CDR1 LNHDA and CDR2 SQIVND (reference sequence). The CDR3 consists of 11 residues. The CDR3 region is CASSIDGGYTF. The CDR3 nucleotides are TGTGCCAGTAGTATAGATGGAGGCTACACCTTC.

The chain combines TRBV11-1 with TRBJ2-7; D uncertain. This CDR3 is 15 amino acids long. V was shortened by 5 bases and J by 6 bases, with 20 bases between the two germline ends. Per the germline V gene, CDR1 is SGHAT and CDR2 is FQDESV (reference sequence). The CDR3 DNA follows: TGTGCCAGCAGCCCTCCCGCGACGGCGCCCGCCGAGCAGTACTTC. Translating it yields CASSPPATAPAEQYF.

This chain links TRBV5-1 with TRBJ2-1; no clear D. Between the trimmed V and J ends, which lost 1 base and 9 bases, there was a span of 20 bases. The CDR3 is made up of 16 amino acids. CDR1 SGHRS and CDR2 YFSETQ come from the germline V gene. As DNA, the CDR3 is TGCGCCAGCAGCTTGACTCCTGGGGTTGTAAGGAGTGAGCAGTTCTTC. This sequence encodes CASSLTPGVVRSEQFF.

About this clone itself: Other DNA sequences in this sample translate to the same CDR3. V is TRBV6-5 and J is TRBJ1-1, with 8 bases that match TRBD1. V lost 2 bases, J lost 10 bases, and 3 bases stayed unmatched. CDR1 and CDR2 (germline): MNHEY, SVGAGI. The CDR3 spans 12 residues. CDR3 coding DNA: TGTGCCAGCAGTTACGGTCAGGGGGCAGCTTTCTTT. Its protein is CASSYGQGAAFF.

This chain links TRBV5-1 with TRBJ1-6; D not certain. CDR3 length equals 15 residues. Trimming took off 0 bases at V and 6 bases at J, with 10 bases between the two ends. CDR1 and CDR2 from the germline V gene are SGHRS and YFSETQ. The CDR3 DNA follows: TGCGCCAGCAGCTTGGACAGCTCATTTAATTCACCCCTCCACTTT. Its translation is CASSLDSSFNSPLHF.

This clone was recorded a few times. The J gene is TRBJ1-3, the V gene TRBV10-3, with D tentatively TRBD1 (5 bases). V was trimmed by 5 bases and J by 4 bases, leaving 9 bases between them. The length of the CDR3 is 13 residues. Germline assignment: CDR1 ENHRY and CDR2 SYGVKD. The CDR3 here is CAISPGSGNTIYF. In DNA form, the CDR3 reads TGTGCCATCAGTCCAGGGTCGGGAAACACCATATATTTT.